Below, 26 T cell receptor beta chains from the same sample are listed, as sequenced in a study of cytomegalovirus exposure and HLA in healthy donors. The PCR used 60 Vbeta and 13 Jbeta primers. Method: immunoSEQ multiplex PCR; TCRdb's copy keeps in-frame clones and lacks some. The sample holds 150,000 to 200,000 clones, around 76% seen once. The sequencing sample was made of PBMCs. All receptors derive from a female donor in good health and CMV-seronegative.

The chain joins TRBV2 to TRBJ2-5, with 15 bases aligning to TRBD2. Germline CDR1 SNHLY, CDR2 FYNNEI. Trimming at V came to 5 bases and at J to 3 bases, leaving 4 bases not matched to a gene. The CDR3 is 16 amino acids. The CDR3 spells CASSPGLAGGKETQYF. The CDR3 DNA follows: TGTGCCAGCAGTCCGGGACTAGCGGGGGGTAAAGAGACCCAGTACTTC.

This clone was seen just once. The V and J genes are TRBV2 and TRBJ2-3; 8 bases align to TRBD1. V was pared by 5 bases and J by 1 base, with 2 bases of the junction left unmatched. The V gene's germline CDR1 is SNHLY and CDR2 FYNNEI. This CDR3 spans 14 amino acids. The CDR3 DNA follows: TGTGCCAGCAGTTTGACAGGGGGCACAGATACGCAGTATTTT. Its protein is CASSLTGGTDTQYF. Drawing the rest from reference TRBV2 and TRBJ2-3, the complete variable domain is EPEVTQTPSHQVTQMGQEVILRCVPISNHLYFYWYRQILGQKVEFLVSFYNNEISEKSEIFDDQFSVERPDGSNFTLKIRSTKLEDSAMYFCASSLTGGTDTQYFGPGTRLTVL.

The CDR3 coding sequence is TGTGCCAGCACGAGCGGGGGGGCTTGGGAGCAGTTCTTC. It encodes CASTSGGAWEQFF. The chain has TRBV2 and TRBJ2-1, with 10 bases aligning to TRBD2. After removal of 7 bases from V and 10 bases from J, the junction contained 7 bases not matched to a gene. The germline V gene has CDR1 SNHLY and CDR2 FYNNEI. This CDR3 spans 13 amino acids.

This clone was seen more than once but under ten times. The chain links TRBV5-6 to TRBJ1-2, with TRBD1 matching over 10 bases. This CDR3 comprises 16 residues. V was pared by 4 bases and J by 0 bases, with 6 bases of the junction left unmatched. The V gene's germline CDR1 is SGHDT and CDR2 YYEEEE. In DNA form, the CDR3 reads TGTGCCAGCAGCGTAGGACAGGGGGGCACTAACTATGGCTACACCTTC. It translates to CASSVGQGGTNYGYTF.

There are a few counts of this clone. The CDR3 here is CASSLGTASSTDTQYF. As DNA, the CDR3 is TGTGCCAGCAGCTTGGGGACAGCATCTAGCACAGATACGCAGTATTTT. This chain connects TRBV7-9 to TRBJ2-3, with 7 bases lining up with TRBD1. Germline V gene lookup returns CDR1 SEHNR and CDR2 FQNEAQ (reference sequence). This CDR3 region has 16 residues. Trimming at V came to 3 bases and at J to 0 bases, leaving 6 bases not matched to a gene. Full variable domain (missing parts from reference TRBV7-9 and TRBJ2-3): DTGVSQNPRHKITKRGQNVTFRCDPISEHNRLYWYRQTLGQGPEFLTYFQNEAQLEKSRLLSDRFSAERPKGSFSTLEIQRTEQGDSAMYLCASSLGTASSTDTQYFGPGTRLTVL.

There are a few counts of this clone. The rearrangement joins TRBV10-3 to TRBJ1-1; 7 bases agree with TRBD1. The germline V gene encodes CDR1 ENHRY and CDR2 SYGVKD. Unmatched junction bases numbered 5, after V lost 4 bases and J lost 9 bases. CDR3 size: 12 residues. The CDR3 DNA reads TGTGCCATCAGTGGATCGACAGGGCAAGCTTTCTTT. Protein sequence: CAISGSTGQAFF.

V gene TRBV5-4 combines with J gene TRBJ2-5; TRBD2 aligns across 12 bases. Germline CDR1 SGHNT, CDR2 YYREEE (reference sequence). There are 15 residues in the CDR3. V gave up 4 bases and J gave up 3 bases; unmatched junction bases: 4. The CDR3 DNA sequence: TGTGCCAGCAGCCCTTGGACTAGCGGGGAAGAGACCCAGTACTTC. The encoded protein is CASSPWTSGEETQYF.

The CDR3 is CASRLDRGVTEAFF. The CDR3 DNA sequence: TGCGCCAGCAGATTAGACAGGGGAGTTACTGAAGCTTTCTTT. This chain uses TRBV23-1 with TRBJ1-1, with 8 bases matching TRBD1. TRBV23-1 falls under the ORF class, with uncertain function. This CDR3 has 14 residues. J gave up 5 bases and V 6 bases, and 8 bases lay outside the gene matches.

This chain's CDR3 is CASHTGVNEQYF. The CDR3 DNA follows: TGTGCCAGCCATACGGGGGTGAACGAGCAGTACTTC. V is TRBV6-5 and J is TRBJ2-7; maybe TRBD2 (6 bases). Per germline, CDR1 MNHEY and CDR2 SVGAGI. This CDR3 has 12 residues. Trimming pared 8 bases from V and 5 bases from J, leaving 13 bases between.

V and J are TRBV19 and TRBJ1-2; 8 nucleotides match TRBD1. The CDR3 is 14 amino acids. V shed 3 bases, J shed 7 bases, and the junction held 7 bases outside the gene matches. Germline assignment: CDR1 LNHDA and CDR2 SQIVND (reference sequence). The CDR3 nucleotides read TGTGCCAGTAGTATCACATCAGGGGGCTCTGGCTACACCTTC. Amino acids: CASSITSGGSGYTF.

A remark on this clone: The junction departs from the called germline gene at one end, perhaps through a read error. This rearrangement joins TRBV2 to TRBJ1-6; the D gene is possibly TRBD1 (6 bases). The germline CDR1 and CDR2 sequences are SNHLY and FYNNEI. This CDR3 is built from 14 residues. The CDR3 sequence: CASREARGGSPLHF. The CDR3 DNA reads as TGTGCCAGCAGAGAAGCCAGGGGCGGATCACCCCTCCACTTT.

This rearrangement joins TRBV13 to TRBJ2-1; the D gene is possibly TRBD2 (5 bases). V was trimmed by 5 bases and J by 5 bases, leaving 16 bases between them. Germline loops: CDR1 PRHDT, CDR2 FYEKMQ (reference sequence). The CDR3 is 15 amino acids. The CDR3 DNA follows: TGTGCCAGCAGCCTCAGGAGGTGGAGCAACAATGAGCAGTTCTTC. Its translation is CASSLRRWSNNEQFF.

The CDR3 DNA sequence: TGTGCCAGCAGGGCCCTTACGGGGTCTCGAACCGGGGAGCTGTTTTTT. This translates into CASRALTGSRTGELFF. This sequence joins TRBV2 and TRBJ2-2; the D gene is possibly TRBD2 (5 bases). Trimming removed 6 bases at V and 5 bases at J, with 19 bases between. The CDR3 is 16 residues long. Germline V CDR1 and CDR2: SNHLY, FYNNEI.

The chain combines TRBV27 with TRBJ2-1; possible D gene TRBD2, 5 bases. With 5 bases removed from V and 0 bases from J, the gap between germline ends came to 17 bases. Germline CDR1 MNHEY, CDR2 SMNVEV (reference sequence). CDR3 length: 17 residues. CDR3 nucleotides: TGTGCCAGCAGTCCCACCGCTGAGCGGAACTCCTACAATGAGCAGTTCTTC. Protein sequence: CASSPTAERNSYNEQFF.

The chain carries TRBV27 and TRBJ2-7, with 7 bases aligning to TRBD1. Germline V gene lookup returns CDR1 MNHEY and CDR2 SMNVEV (reference sequence). Germline trimming cut 9 bases from V and 6 bases from J; bases unmatched to any gene: 11. CDR3 length: 13 residues. The chain's CDR3 is CASSQLQGSEQYF. CDR3 sequence (DNA): TGTGCCAGTTCCCAATTACAGGGGTCCGAGCAGTACTTC.

The rearrangement links TRBV6-5 to TRBJ2-7; 8 nucleotides agree with TRBD2. Germline V lookup: CDR1 MNHEY, CDR2 SVGAGI. There are 15 residues in the CDR3. V gave up 6 bases and J gave up 6 bases; unmatched junction bases: 13. The CDR3 sequence: CASSRPAGGVTEQYF. CDR3 coding DNA: TGTGCCAGCAGCCGCCCGGCGGGAGGCGTAACCGAGCAGTACTTC.

The chain couples TRBV11-2 to TRBJ2-7; 9 bases align to TRBD1. The V and J ends lost 6 bases and 0 bases, in that order; junction bases with no gene match: 6. This CDR3 has 15 residues. Germline V lookup: CDR1 SGHAT, CDR2 FQNNGV. CDR3 in DNA: TGTGCCAGCAGGAGGTCGGGACAGGGCTCCTACGAGCAGTACTTC. Its protein product is CASRRSGQGSYEQYF.

The chain links TRBV4-2 to TRBJ1-5, with a possible D match to TRBD1 (6 bases). This CDR3 has 14 residues. V lost 4 bases and J 2 bases, leaving 9 bases between the germline ends. Per the germline V gene, CDR1 is LGHNA and CDR2 is YNFKEQ. For the CDR3, the DNA is TGTGCCAGCAGCCGATCAGGGGGCAATCAGCCCCAGCATTTT. This encodes CASSRSGGNQPQHF.

The CDR3 nucleotides are TGCGCCAGCAGTCAATCCCGTTTTGAAGCTTTCTTT. Its protein product is CASSQSRFEAFF. V is TRBV23-1 and J is TRBJ1-1; D not certain. TRBV23-1 has ORF status, its function being uncertain. The CDR3 loop spans 12 amino acids. Deletions cut 0 bases from V and 7 bases from J, with 6 bases between.

The J gene is TRBJ1-1, the V gene TRBV11-3; D remains unclear. There are 13 residues in the CDR3. With 3 bases removed from V and 1 base from J, the gap between germline ends came to 6 bases. Germline CDR1 and CDR2: SGHNT and YENEEA. CDR3 protein: CASSFPGNTEAFF. The CDR3 DNA reads as TGTGCCAGCAGCTTTCCCGGGAACACTGAAGCTTTCTTT.

The CDR3 spells CASSSLGSGGDQPQHF. CDR3 DNA: TGTGCCAGCAGCTCTTTGGGGAGCGGGGGAGATCAGCCCCAGCATTTT. The V call is TRBV7-9, the J call TRBJ1-5; D may be TRBD1 (5 bases). The CDR3 is 16 residues long. Germline V gene data show CDR1 as SEHNR and CDR2 as FQNEAQ (reference sequence). The V end was cut by 4 bases, the J end by 5 bases, with 18 bases between.

This chain connects TRBV4-1 to TRBJ2-5; a possible D gene is TRBD2 (6 bases). Germline CDR1 reads MGHRA; CDR2 reads YSYEKL. The V end was cut by 3 bases, the J end by 2 bases, with 16 bases between. This CDR3 is built from 16 residues. CDR3 loop: CASSHHLGTSQETQYF. Here the CDR3 DNA reads TGCGCCAGCAGCCACCACCTTGGGACTTCACAAGAGACCCAGTACTTC.

This chain links TRBV19 with TRBJ1-1, with TRBD1 identical over 8 bases. This CDR3 has 15 residues. V lost 6 bases and J lost 1; bases outside the gene matches: 7. Germline values: CDR1 LNHDA, CDR2 SQIVND (reference sequence). As DNA, the CDR3 is TGTGCCAGTAGGGCCTTCGGGACAGGGAACACTGAAGCTTTCTTT. This gives the protein CASRAFGTGNTEAFF.

The chain is built from TRBV4-2 and TRBJ1-2, with a possible D match to TRBD1 (5 bases). The V gene's germline CDR1 is LGHNA and CDR2 YNFKEQ. The V gene lost 0 bases and the J gene lost 4 bases, with 15 bases spanning the gap. CDR3 length equals 16 residues. CDR3 nucleotide sequence: TGTGCCAGCAGCCAAGAGAATACTCTGGGGGGCTATGGCTACACCTTC. It codes for CASSQENTLGGYGYTF.

The J gene is TRBJ1-2, the V gene TRBV18, with 9 positions matching TRBD1. The germline V gene has CDR1 KGHSH and CDR2 LQKENI. The CDR3 totals 16 residues. V trimming: 4 bases; J trimming: 8 bases; junction bases outside the gene matches: 14. CDR3 sequence (DNA): TGTGCCAGCTCACAAGGTGCCCCGGGACAGGGTGGCGGCTACACCTTC. Translation gives CASSQGAPGQGGGYTF.

The rearrangement joins TRBV30 to TRBJ2-3, with TRBD2 matching 14 bases. Germline CDR1 GTSNPN, CDR2 SVGIG (reference sequence). The CDR3 sequence is 15 residues long. V dropped 5 bases and J dropped 6; count of bases not matched to a gene: 7. CDR3 in amino acids: CAWQGTSGSLDTQYF. As DNA, the CDR3 is TGTGCCTGGCAGGGGACTAGCGGGAGCTTGGATACGCAGTATTTT.